The clone carrying this T cell receptor beta chain has a single count. The record originates from a study of blood T cell repertoires in COVID-19. This table comes from immunoSEQ multiplex PCR, and its TCRdb copy is limited to in-frame clones, with some not included. The sample has 250,000 to 350,000 clones, approximately 84% seen once; the top ten hold roughly 2.1%. In germline, CDR1 is SGHRS, CDR2 YFSETQ. This CDR3 has 14 residues. With 4 bases clipped from V and 4 bases from J, the junction kept 6 bases outside the gene matches. The gene calls are TRBV5-1 and TRBJ1-2, with 8 bases fitting TRBD1. The sequence derives from a woman in her twenties or thirties who had recovered from COVID-19. Sequences were obtained from peripheral blood. CDR3 region: CASSPGQAFYGYTF. Here the CDR3 DNA reads TGCGCCAGCAGCCCGGGACAGGCCTTCTATGGCTACACCTTC. The full variable domain, rest sourced from reference TRBV5-1 and TRBJ1-2, is KAGVTQTPRYLIKTRGQQVTLSCSPISGHRSVSWYQQTPGQGLQFLFEYFSETQRNKGNFPGRFSGRQFSNSRSEMNVSTLELGDSALYLCASSPGQAFYGYTFGSGTRLTVV.